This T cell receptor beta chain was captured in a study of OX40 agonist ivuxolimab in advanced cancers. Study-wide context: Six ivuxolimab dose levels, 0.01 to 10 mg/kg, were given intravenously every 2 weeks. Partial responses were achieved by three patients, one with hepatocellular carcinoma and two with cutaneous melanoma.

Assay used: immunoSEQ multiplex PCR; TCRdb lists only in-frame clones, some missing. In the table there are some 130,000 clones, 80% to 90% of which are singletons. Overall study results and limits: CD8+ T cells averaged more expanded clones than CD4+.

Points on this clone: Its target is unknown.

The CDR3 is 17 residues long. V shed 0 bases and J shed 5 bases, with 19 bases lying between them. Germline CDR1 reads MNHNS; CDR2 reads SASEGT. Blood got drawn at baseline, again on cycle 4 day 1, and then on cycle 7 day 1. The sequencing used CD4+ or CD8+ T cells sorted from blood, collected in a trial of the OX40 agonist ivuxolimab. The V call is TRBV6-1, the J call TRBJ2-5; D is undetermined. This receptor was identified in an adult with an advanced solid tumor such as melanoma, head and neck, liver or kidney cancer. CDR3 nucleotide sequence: TGTGCCAGCAGTGAAGCTAGTATGTCAGTCCCTAGTGAGACCCAGTACTTC. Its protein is CASSEASMSVPSETQYF.